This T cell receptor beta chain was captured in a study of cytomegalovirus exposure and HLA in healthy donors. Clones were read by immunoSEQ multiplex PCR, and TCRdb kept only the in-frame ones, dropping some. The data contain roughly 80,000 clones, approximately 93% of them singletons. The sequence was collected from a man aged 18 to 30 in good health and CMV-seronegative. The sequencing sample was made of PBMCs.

The CDR3 region has the DNA TGTGCCAGCTCATCTATGGTAGACGAGCAGTACTTC. Its translation is CASSSMVDEQYF. The chain uses TRBV18 and TRBJ2-7; no clear D gene. This CDR3 is built from 12 residues. Germline CDR1 and CDR2: KGHSH and LQKENI. V was pared by 5 bases and J by 5 bases, with 10 bases between.